This passage covers 19 T cell receptor beta chains from one sample sequenced in a study of monozygotic twins with cystic fibrosis. Measured with immunoSEQ multiplex PCR; TCRdb has only the in-frame clones, and not every one. This sample has 8,000 to 10,000 clones, with roughly nine tenths found just once. Sequences were obtained from blood. Receptors originate from a boy aged 2-15 years with cystic fibrosis.

V gene TRBV6-6 combines with J gene TRBJ1-2, with 10 positions matching TRBD1. CDR1 MNHNY and CDR2 SVGAGI come from the germline V gene (reference sequence). The trim removed 7 bases at V and 1 base at J, leaving 6 bases unmatched. The CDR3 totals 15 residues. CDR3 amino acids: CASIGTGVGNYGYTF. CDR3 bases: TGTGCCAGCATTGGGACAGGGGTCGGTAACTATGGCTACACCTTC.

The rearrangement joins TRBV6-1 to TRBJ2-3; D unclear. The V end was cut by 2 bases, the J end by 2 bases, with 8 bases between. This CDR3 spans 14 amino acids. Germline CDR1 and CDR2: MNHNS and SASEGT. The CDR3 loop reads CASSELVATDTQYF. In DNA, the CDR3 is TGTGCCAGCAGTGAACTGGTGGCCACAGATACGCAGTATTTT.

The J gene is TRBJ1-1, the V gene TRBV13; TRBD1 might be the D (6 bases). The germline gives CDR1 PRHDT, CDR2 FYEKMQ (reference sequence). The CDR3 totals 15 residues. Trimming stripped 1 base from V and 3 bases from J, with 12 bases between. The chain's CDR3 is CASSLAGGWDTEAFF. For the CDR3, the DNA is TGTGCCAGCAGCTTAGCGGGGGGCTGGGACACTGAAGCTTTCTTT.

The chain uses TRBV2 and TRBJ2-6, with TRBD2 as a possible D gene (5 bases). V dropped 8 bases and J dropped 0 bases, with 14 bases sitting between them. Germline V gives CDR1 SNHLY, CDR2 FYNNEI. CDR3 length equals 16 residues. The DNA of the CDR3 is TGTGCCAGCGCCAGCGGTGCGTACTCTGGGGCCAACGTCCTGACTTTC. Translation: CASASGAYSGANVLTF.

This chain uses TRBV19 with TRBJ1-1; the D gene is possibly TRBD1 (6 bases). CDR1 is LNHDA, CDR2 SQIVND, per germline (reference sequence). Trimming left V 1 base short and J 7 bases short, with 13 bases between. CDR3 length equals 14 residues. The chain's CDR3 is CASSIAPGASEAFF. The CDR3 region has the DNA TGTGCCAGTAGTATAGCTCCAGGGGCGAGTGAAGCTTTCTTT. Full variable domain (remainder filled in from reference TRBV19 and TRBJ1-1): DGGITQSPKYLFRKEGQNVTLSCEQNLNHDAMYWYRQDPGQGLRLIYYSQIVNDFQKGDIAEGYSVSREKKESFPLTVTSAQKNPTAFYLCASSIAPGASEAFFGQGTRLTVV.

This CDR3 reads CASSLGLEAFF. In nucleotides, the CDR3 is TGTGCCAGCAGCTTAGGACTTGAAGCTTTCTTT. The chain employs TRBV7-9 and TRBJ1-1; D gene uncertain. The CDR3 is 11 amino acids. V was clipped by 1 base and J by 7 bases, with 4 bases between them. Germline loops: CDR1 SEHNR, CDR2 FQNEAQ (reference sequence).

V usage is TRBV6-6 and J usage is TRBJ2-7; no reliable D call. From germline, CDR1 is MNHNY and CDR2 SVGAGI (reference sequence). The V end lost 8 bases, the J end lost 0 bases, and 5 bases lay between the germline ends. The CDR3 consists of 11 residues. CDR3 sequence reads: CASGDSYEQYV. DNA for the CDR3: TGTGCCAGCGGCGACTCCTACGAGCAGTACGTC.

The chain joins TRBV29-1 to TRBJ1-6; no reliable D call. The germline gives CDR1 SQVTM, CDR2 ANQGSEA. This CDR3 contains 13 residues. V lost 4 bases to trimming and J lost 4 bases, with 8 bases between them. CDR3: CSVAPDYNSPLHF. The CDR3 region has the DNA TGCAGCGTTGCGCCGGATTATAATTCACCCCTCCACTTT.

This chain joins TRBV7-2 and TRBJ2-7, with 7 bases lining up with TRBD2. This CDR3 spans 13 amino acids. Trimming cost V 1 base and J 4 bases; bases outside gene matches: 1. The germline V gene has CDR1 SGHTA and CDR2 FQGNSA. CDR3 amino acids: CASSLGRGYEQYF. In DNA form, the CDR3 reads TGTGCCAGCAGCTTAGGGCGGGGGTACGAGCAGTACTTC.

V is TRBV5-1 and J is TRBJ1-2; D perhaps matches TRBD1 (6 bases). Germline CDR1 and CDR2: SGHRS and YFSETQ. The CDR3 loop spans 15 amino acids. V was clipped by 0 bases and J by 4 bases, with 13 bases between them. The CDR3 spells CASSLGQLGAYGYTF. The CDR3 region has the DNA TGCGCCAGCAGCTTGGGACAGCTGGGGGCCTATGGCTACACCTTC.

The chain recombines TRBV30 with TRBJ1-1, with 8 bases fitting TRBD1. J was trimmed by 6 bases and V by 1 base; bases with no gene match: 7. From germline, CDR1 is GTSNPN and CDR2 SVGIG (reference sequence). The CDR3 has 14 residues. This CDR3 reads CAWSGRQGSAEAFF. CDR3 DNA sequence: TGTGCCTGGAGTGGGAGACAGGGGAGTGCTGAAGCTTTCTTT.

This clone was counted a single time. V and J are TRBV15 and TRBJ2-3; D is uncertain. The CDR3 spans 13 residues. Germline values: CDR1 LNHNV, CDR2 YYDKDF (reference sequence). The ends were cut back, 1 base at V and 6 bases at J, with 8 bases in the middle. The CDR3 reads CATSRVPSDTQYF. The CDR3 DNA reads as TGTGCCACCAGCAGAGTTCCCAGCGATACGCAGTATTTT.

CDR3 nucleotide sequence: TGTGCCAGCAGCTTAGATTCGGGGACCCAGTACTTC. As protein: CASSLDSGTQYF. This sequence joins TRBV11-2 and TRBJ2-5; no reliable D call. Germline V CDR1 and CDR2: SGHAT, FQNNGV. V shed 0 bases and J shed 7 bases, with 6 bases lying between them. The CDR3 is 12 amino acids.

This chain links TRBV30 with TRBJ2-1; 9 bases line up with TRBD2. The germline V gene encodes CDR1 GTSNPN and CDR2 SVGIG (reference sequence). V trimming: 2 bases; J trimming: 5 bases; junction bases outside the gene matches: 1. This CDR3 comprises 13 residues. Here the CDR3 reads CAWSLAGHNEQFF. CDR3 nucleotide sequence: TGTGCCTGGAGTCTAGCGGGACACAATGAGCAGTTCTTC.

The genes are TRBV9 and TRBJ1-6; D gene uncertain. Looked up from germline, CDR1 is SGDLS and CDR2 is YYNGEE. V was pared by 3 bases and J by 7 bases, with 20 bases between. There are 17 residues in the CDR3. The CDR3, as DNA: TGTGCCAGCAGCGGGACCGGGCAACCAAACGCAAATTCACCCCTCCACTTT. This sequence encodes CASSGTGQPNANSPLHF.

In this sample, this clone turned up once. V gene TRBV7-2 combines with J gene TRBJ2-2, with 8 bases that match TRBD2. The CDR3 is 18 amino acids. Germline lookup yields CDR1 SGHTA and CDR2 FQGNSA. V trimming: 6 bases; J trimming: 4 bases; junction bases outside the gene matches: 16. The CDR3 here is CASRAVPPAAGATGELFF. The CDR3 DNA sequence: TGTGCCAGCAGAGCGGTACCCCCTGCAGCGGGGGCCACCGGGGAGCTGTTTTTT.

The V call is TRBV7-6, the J call TRBJ2-5; TRBD1 matches 7 bases. V lost 5 bases to trimming and J lost 3 bases; unmatched junction nucleotides: 6. Germline CDR1 and CDR2: SGHVS and FNYEAQ. CDR3 size: 14 residues. In DNA, the CDR3 is TGTGCCAGCAGCACACGTCAGGGGGAAGAGACCCAGTACTTC. As protein: CASSTRQGEETQYF.

The chain carries TRBV30 and TRBJ1-1, with a tentative D call TRBD1 (5 bases). Per the germline V gene, CDR1 is GTSNPN and CDR2 is SVGIG (reference sequence). The CDR3 totals 15 residues. Trimming took 0 bases from V and 4 from J, leaving 15 bases between them. The DNA for the CDR3 is TGTGCCTGGAGTGTTGGGATAACCGGGGCCACTGAAGCTTTCTTT. This codes for CAWSVGITGATEAFF.

The chain combines TRBV7-2 with TRBJ1-2; 7 bases fit TRBD1. There are 14 residues in the CDR3. V dropped 5 bases and J dropped 8; count of bases not matched to a gene: 11. The germline V gene has CDR1 SGHTA and CDR2 FQGNSA. Here the CDR3 DNA reads TGTGCCAGCAGCCGCGGCGAGGGGGCGCGGGGCTACACCTTC. Encoded protein: CASSRGEGARGYTF.